A single sample gave rise to the 11 T cell receptor beta chains below, sequenced in a study of beta chain features in type 1 diabetes. Study-level results: Moderate but significant shortening of TCRB CDR3s was recorded in all four CD4+ subsets from Type 1 diabetes patients.

For these receptors, no antigen is known. The investigators reverse transcribed all of the isolated RNA, so they sequenced expressed TCRB transcripts. Profiled with immunoSEQ multiplex PCR; TCRdb holds only in-frame clones, not every one. The table records about 150,000 clones, approximately 7.8% of them present only once. Material for sequencing was central memory CD4+ T cells from blood. These receptors originate from a woman aged 35 to 49 with type 1 diabetes.

This clone was observed many times. The chain employs TRBV21-1 and TRBJ2-1; the DNA was not used to check the table's D call, TRBD2. TRBV21-1 is flagged as a pseudogene. This CDR3 has 13 amino acids. The CDR3: CASSQLGRNEQFF. For the CDR3, the DNA is TGTGCCAGCAGCCAACTGGGGAGGAATGAGCAGTTCTTC.

This clone has more than one count but fewer than ten. The chain is built from TRBV11-3 and TRBJ2-2; D not certain. The CDR3 has 12 amino acids. V shed 5 bases and J shed 7 bases, with 8 bases lying between them. CDR1 and CDR2 (germline): SGHNT, YENEEA. CDR3 DNA sequence: TGTGCCAGCAGCCCCGCAGGCGGGGAGCTGTTTTTT. Translation gives CASSPAGGELFF.

V usage is TRBV9 and J usage is TRBJ2-5; TRBD2 matches at 15 bases. Germline V gene sequence: CDR1 SGDLS, CDR2 YYNGEE. The CDR3 totals 16 residues. V lost 4 bases, J lost 5 bases, and 6 bases stayed unmatched. The CDR3 DNA follows: TGTGCCAGCAGCAGGACTAGCGGGGGGGCCGGGGAGACCCAGTACTTC. Encoded protein: CASSRTSGGAGETQYF.

In this sample, this clone turned up a few times. The chain has TRBV7-2 and TRBJ1-6; D is possibly TRBD1 (6 bases). V was pared by 4 bases and J by 7 bases, with 14 bases between. The CDR3 runs 15 residues. Germline CDR1 is SGHTA and CDR2 is FQGNSA. Here the CDR3 reads CASSSSGTMNSPLHF. For the CDR3, the DNA is TGTGCCAGCAGCTCATCCGGGACAATGAATTCACCCCTCCACTTT.

The chain combines TRBV6-6 with TRBJ2-7; 9 bases line up with TRBD1. This CDR3 spans 13 amino acids. Germline CDR1 and CDR2: MNHNY and SVGAGI (reference sequence). V trimming: 6 bases; J trimming: 5 bases; junction bases outside the gene matches: 5. The CDR3 nucleotides are TGTGCCAGCAGACGACAGGGGGGCAACGAGCAGTACTTC. Translation: CASRRQGGNEQYF.

This clone was counted at least ten times. The J gene is TRBJ2-4, the V gene TRBV6-5, with D possibly matching TRBD1 (6 bases). Per germline, CDR1 MNHEY and CDR2 SVGAGI. V lost 5 bases, J lost 6 bases, and 11 bases lay in between. The CDR3 covers 13 residues. This CDR3 reads CASSRRGRNIQYF. The DNA for the CDR3 is TGTGCCAGCAGTAGAAGGGGGAGAAACATTCAGTACTTC.

The chain recombines TRBV6-5 with TRBJ2-1; 8 bases fit TRBD1. The CDR3 totals 13 residues. Germline lookup yields CDR1 MNHEY and CDR2 SVGAGI. After removal of 5 bases from V and 9 bases from J, the junction contained 6 bases not matched to a gene. CDR3 DNA: TGTGCCAGCAGTCGCAACACAGGGGGTGAGCAGTTCTTC. Protein product: CASSRNTGGEQFF.

This chain connects TRBV29-1 to TRBJ2-2; weak D call: TRBD1 (6 bases). The CDR3 has 13 residues. Trimming left V 5 bases short and J 1 base short, with 8 bases between. Germline CDR1 SQVTM, CDR2 ANQGSEA. CDR3 sequence: CSVHRENTGELFF. The DNA for the CDR3 is TGCAGCGTTCACAGGGAGAACACCGGGGAGCTGTTTTTT.

This clone has more than one count but fewer than ten. The chain recombines TRBV20-1 with TRBJ2-7, with TRBD2 as a possible D gene (6 bases). Germline CDR1 reads DFQATT; CDR2 reads SNEGSKA (reference sequence). Trimming cost V 8 bases and J 3 bases, with 11 bases left between them. There are 11 residues in the CDR3. CDR3 loop: CSPQEGYEQYF. The CDR3 DNA is TGCAGTCCTCAGGAGGGCTACGAGCAGTACTTC.

The genes are TRBV5-1 and TRBJ1-5, with TRBD1 matching over 9 bases. The V gene end was trimmed by 4 bases and the J gene end by 0 bases; junction bases not matched to a gene: 5. CDR3 size: 16 residues. CDR1 is SGHRS, CDR2 YFSETQ, per germline. The CDR3 bases are TGCGCCAGCAGCGCGACAGGGGGGACTAGCAATCAGCCCCAGCATTTT. Residues: CASSATGGTSNQPQHF.

This clone was observed a handful of times. This chain links TRBV7-9 with TRBJ2-7, with D possibly TRBD1 on 5 matching bases. The CDR3 totals 14 residues. Looked up from germline, CDR1 is SEHNR and CDR2 is FQNEAQ (reference sequence). V was cut by 1 base and J by 2 bases, with 9 bases left in between. DNA for the CDR3: TGTGCCAGCAGCTTAGATAGGACAACCTACGAGCAGTACTTC. Its translation is CASSLDRTTYEQYF.